Each of the 18 T cell receptor beta chains below was sequenced from the same sample in a study of long-term antiretroviral therapy in people with HIV. The libraries were made with immunoSEQ v3.0 at survey level. The assay was immunoSEQ multiplex PCR, and TCRdb's table has in-frame clones only and misses some. The table shows around 20,000 clones, with 85% occurring only once. The sample was unsorted PBMCs, taken approximately 4 years after starting antiretroviral therapy. The source of these receptors is a man between 18 and 35 years old with HIV.

The chain employs TRBV23-1 and TRBJ2-3; TRBD2 aligns across 9 bases. TRBV23-1 is designated an ORF whose function remains uncertain. With 6 bases clipped from V and 4 bases from J, the junction kept 11 bases outside the gene matches. The CDR3 has 16 amino acids. This chain's CDR3 is CASSRLSGGPSDTQYF. The CDR3 coding sequence is TGCGCCAGCAGCCGACTGAGCGGGGGGCCCTCAGATACGCAGTATTTT.

V is TRBV27 and J is TRBJ1-2, with D maybe TRBD1 (6 bases). CDR3 length equals 16 residues. Germline V gives CDR1 MNHEY, CDR2 SMNVEV (reference sequence). The germline V and J ends were trimmed by 3 bases and 2 bases, with 16 bases remaining between them. CDR3 DNA sequence: TGTGCCAGCAGTTTCCTCGACAGGATGGACAACTATGGCTACACCTTC. This gives the protein CASSFLDRMDNYGYTF.

The rearrangement uses TRBV27 and TRBJ2-3; no definite D call. Germline V lookup: CDR1 MNHEY, CDR2 SMNVEV (reference sequence). V lost 3 bases and J 11 bases, leaving 15 bases between the germline ends. The CDR3 is 13 amino acids. CDR3 protein: CASSFDRTGEQYF. As DNA, the CDR3 is TGTGCCAGCAGTTTTGATCGGACGGGCGAGCAGTATTTT.

The chain uses TRBV6-1 and TRBJ1-1, with TRBD1 identical over 10 bases. The CDR3 consists of 19 residues. In germline, CDR1 is MNHNS, CDR2 SASEGT. The ends lost 0 bases at V and 4 bases at J; junction bases unmatched: 14. As DNA, the CDR3 is TGTGCCAGCAGTGAAGCGGGGACAGGGGTCCGGGTTGCGGCCACTGAAGCTTTCTTT. Translated: CASSEAGTGVRVAATEAFF.

This chain connects TRBV28 to TRBJ2-2; D unresolved. The CDR3 is 13 residues long. Between the trimmed V and J ends, which lost 5 bases and 6 bases, there was a span of 10 bases. CDR1 is MDHEN, CDR2 SYDVKM, per germline. The CDR3 region has the DNA TGTGCCAGCAGTGCCCTTGGGGCCGGGGAGCTGTTTTTT. Amino acid sequence: CASSALGAGELFF.

This clone has a handful of counts. V and J are TRBV4-1 and TRBJ1-2, with D unresolved. Germline V gene data show CDR1 as MGHRA and CDR2 as YSYEKL. V dropped 0 bases and J dropped 8 bases, with 13 bases sitting between them. This CDR3 region has 14 residues. CDR3 amino acids: CASSQESGVGGYTF. The CDR3 DNA sequence: TGCGCCAGCAGCCAAGAAAGCGGGGTGGGAGGCTACACCTTC.

CDR3 nucleotides: TGTGCCAGCAGTCTTATACAGCGCCGGGGCACTGAAGCTTTCTTT. Translated, it gives CASSLIQRRGTEAFF. The chain couples TRBV28 to TRBJ1-1; D remains ambiguous. From germline, CDR1 is MDHEN and CDR2 SYDVKM. CDR3 length equals 15 residues. The V and J ends lost 5 bases and 4 bases respectively, with 17 bases between them.

The V gene is TRBV28, the J gene TRBJ2-1; a weak D match, TRBD2 (6 bases). Germline V lookup: CDR1 MDHEN, CDR2 SYDVKM. Trimming cost V 5 bases and J 7 bases, with 21 bases left between them. The CDR3 length is 16 residues. The CDR3 coding sequence is TGTGCCAGCAGTGGATTCAGCGGGTCCTACTCTAATGAGCAGTTCTTC. It encodes CASSGFSGSYSNEQFF.

This clone appeared a single time. CDR3 protein: CASSLGGQNTEAFF. The CDR3 region has the DNA TGTGCCAGCAGCTTAGGGGGACAGAACACTGAAGCTTTCTTT. The chain is built from TRBV11-2 and TRBJ1-1; tentative D call: TRBD1 (6 bases). The ends were cut back, 1 base at V and 1 base at J, with 7 bases in the middle. CDR1 SGHAT and CDR2 FQNNGV come from the germline V gene. The CDR3 spans 14 residues. Drawing the rest from reference TRBV11-2 and TRBJ1-1, the complete variable domain is EAGVAQSPRYKIIEKRQSVAFWCNPISGHATLYWYQQILGQGPKLLIQFQNNGVVDDSQLPKDRFSAERLKGVDSTLKIQPAKLEDSAVYLCASSLGGQNTEAFFGQGTRLTVV.

The chain recombines TRBV7-9 with TRBJ1-2, with 8 bases aligning to TRBD1. Germline trimming cut 2 bases from V and 10 bases from J; bases unmatched to any gene: 6. This CDR3 contains 13 residues. Germline V gene lookup returns CDR1 SEHNR and CDR2 FQNEAQ (reference sequence). CDR3 sequence: CASSLQLTGVYTF. The CDR3 region has the DNA TGTGCCAGCAGCTTACAACTGACAGGGGTCTACACCTTC.

V gene TRBV7-8 combines with J gene TRBJ2-7; TRBD1 is a possible D gene (6 bases). The germline V and J ends were trimmed by 5 bases and 0 bases, with 11 bases remaining between them. The length of the CDR3 is 14 residues. CDR1 SGHVS and CDR2 FQNEAQ come from the germline V gene. This CDR3 reads CASSLDRSSYEQYF. Written as DNA, the CDR3 is TGTGCCAGCAGCCTCGACAGGAGCTCCTACGAGCAGTACTTC.

The chain links TRBV5-8 to TRBJ2-5; the match to TRBD1 covers 8 bases. J lost 3 bases, V lost 7 bases, and 5 bases had no gene match. From germline, CDR1 is SGHTS and CDR2 YDEGEE. This CDR3 is 13 amino acids long. The chain's CDR3 is CASVPTGEETQYF. The DNA for the CDR3 is TGTGCCAGCGTTCCGACAGGGGAAGAGACCCAGTACTTC.

In this sample, this clone turned up a few times. The chain couples TRBV4-2 to TRBJ1-5; 8 nucleotides match TRBD1. The V segment lost 4 bases and the J segment 6 bases; nucleotides outside the gene matches: 11. The CDR3 spans 16 residues. CDR1 LGHNA and CDR2 YNFKEQ come from the germline V gene. As DNA, the CDR3 is TGTGCCAGCAGCCCACTCCCAGGACAGGGAGTTCAGCCCCAGCATTTT. It translates to CASSPLPGQGVQPQHF.

This clone appeared a few times. This chain uses TRBV11-2 with TRBJ1-1; no firm D call. There are 12 residues in the CDR3. V gave up 5 bases and J gave up 7 bases, with 11 bases separating them. Germline lookup yields CDR1 SGHAT and CDR2 FQNNGV. The CDR3 reads CASSVVSIEAFF. For the CDR3, the DNA is TGTGCCAGCAGCGTGGTGAGCATTGAAGCTTTCTTT.

This chain connects TRBV4-1 to TRBJ1-2; D gene uncertain. With 1 base removed from V and 4 bases from J, the gap between germline ends came to 7 bases. Germline V CDR1 and CDR2: MGHRA, YSYEKL. The CDR3 is 13 amino acids. This CDR3 reads CASSQARFYGYTF. In nucleotides, the CDR3 is TGCGCCAGCAGCCAAGCGAGATTCTATGGCTACACCTTC.

CDR3 amino acids: CASSLTGVNYEQYF. CDR3 nucleotide sequence: TGTGCCAGCAGCCTAACAGGGGTGAACTACGAGCAGTACTTC. The chain is built from TRBV7-9 and TRBJ2-7, with 7 bases aligning to TRBD1. The V and J ends lost 5 bases and 3 bases, in that order; junction bases with no gene match: 7. The CDR3 sequence is 14 residues long. Germline lookup yields CDR1 SEHNR and CDR2 FQNEAQ (reference sequence).

The count of this clone is one. The chain combines TRBV7-8 with TRBJ1-4, with no clear D. Per germline, CDR1 SGHVS and CDR2 FQNEAQ. The CDR3 totals 15 residues. V lost 5 bases and J 4 bases, leaving 14 bases between the germline ends. The CDR3 loop is CASSVQDGINEKLFF. The CDR3 DNA reads as TGTGCCAGCAGCGTGCAGGACGGAATTAATGAAAAACTGTTTTTT.

V is TRBV19 and J is TRBJ1-1, with D possibly TRBD1 on 6 matching bases. The CDR3 length is 14 residues. CDR1 is LNHDA, CDR2 SQIVND, per germline (reference sequence). Trimming removed 9 bases at V and 3 bases at J, with 17 bases between. The CDR3 protein is CASMQGGGYTEAFF. CDR3 nucleotides: TGTGCCAGCATGCAAGGGGGAGGGTACACTGAAGCTTTCTTT.